This TCR beta chain was sequenced in a study of Ad26.COV2.S vaccination and SARS-CoV-2 variants. With respect to this clone: In the same sample, other DNA sequences code for this CDR3.

Treatment of the sample: around 19 received Ad26.COV2.S at low or high dose, single or two shots; roughly 5 received placebo; per-sample allocation not given. Samples came from day 63 after the first vaccine or placebo injection. Here immunoSEQ multiplex PCR was the method, and the copy in TCRdb shows in-frame clones only, minus some. The sample has about 680,000 clones, about 90% seen once; the top ten hold approximately 1.5%. Trimming shortened V by 5 bases and J by 1 base, and 6 bases separated the two germline ends. CDR3 size: 12 residues. The germline V gene encodes CDR1 LNHDA and CDR2 SQIVND (reference sequence).

This material consisted of peripheral blood, taken in a trial of Ad26.COV2.S vaccine versus placebo. The source of this sequence is a person between 18 and 59 years old who received the Ad26.COV2.S COVID-19 vaccine or a placebo. The rearrangement joins TRBV19 to TRBJ2-7; D not certain. CDR3 nucleotide sequence: TGTGCCAGTAGTCCCGGGTCCTACGAGCAGTACTTC. Translating gives CASSPGSYEQYF.